These 23 T cell receptor beta chains came from one sample sequenced in a study of T and B cells in COVID-19 patients. Blood genomic DNA input for TRB amplification was about 240-550 ng. BIOMED2 TRB-A/B primer pools were used in multiplex TRB PCR. TCRdb fed the multiplex PCR reads into MiXCR, producing one record per CDR3 protein. Among 15,000 to 20,000 distinct CDR3 sequences, roughly 28% were seen once, and the ten largest hold almost 4.5%. The material sequenced was blood. These receptors all come from a human donor who had recovered from COVID-19.

The chain is built from TRBV10-3 and TRBJ2-2; 9 bases match TRBD2. Germline-derived CDR1 and CDR2 are ENHRY and SYGVKD. The CDR3 sequence is 15 residues long. The J segment lost 4 bases and the V segment lost 5 bases, leaving 5 bases of the junction unmatched. CDR3 protein: CAISPAGGITGELFF. In nucleotides, the CDR3 is TGTGCCATCAGTCCTGCGGGGGGGATCACCGGGGAGCTGTTTTTT.

The chain couples TRBV11-2 to TRBJ2-3, with no clear D. Germline lookup yields CDR1 SGHAT and CDR2 FQNNGV. The CDR3 spans 13 residues. Trimming removed 2 bases at V and 4 bases at J, with 7 bases between. CDR3: CASSLMVPDTQYF. In DNA form, the CDR3 reads TGTGCCAGCAGCTTAATGGTCCCAGATACGCAGTATTTT.

In this sample, this clonotype turned up a few times. The chain links TRBV6-2 or TRBV6-3 to TRBJ1-4; 9 nucleotides match TRBD1. Germline V gene lookup returns CDR1 MNHEY and CDR2 SVGEGT. J was trimmed by 5 bases and V by 2 bases; bases with no gene match: 0. This CDR3 has 14 residues. CDR3 DNA: TGTGCCAGCAGTTACGGGACAGGGAATGAAAAACTGTTTTTT. The encoded protein is CASSYGTGNEKLFF.

V and J are TRBV6-4 and TRBJ2-2, with D uncertain. The germline V gene has CDR1 MRHNA and CDR2 SNTAGT. Trimming took 0 bases from V and 0 from J, leaving 8 bases between them. The CDR3 covers 16 residues. CDR3 protein: CASSDSRGANTGELFF. CDR3 sequence (DNA): TGTGCCAGCAGTGACTCGCGCGGAGCGAACACCGGGGAGCTGTTTTTT.

This clonotype is medium-sized (0.01 to 0.1%) within its sample. The chain is built from TRBV27 and TRBJ2-2; TRBD2 might be the D (5 bases). The ends were cut back, 2 bases at V and 5 bases at J, with 12 bases in the middle. CDR3 size: 15 residues. CDR1 is MNHEY, CDR2 SMNVEV, per germline (reference sequence). CDR3 in amino acids: CASSLMGSGTGELFF. The CDR3 nucleotides are TGTGCCAGCAGTTTAATGGGATCGGGGACCGGGGAGCTGTTTTTT.

The chain recombines TRBV18 with TRBJ1-1; the match to TRBD1 covers 7 bases. The CDR3 extends over 16 amino acids. Germline trimming cut 6 bases from V and 0 bases from J; bases unmatched to any gene: 10. Germline V CDR1 and CDR2: KGHSH, LQKENI. The CDR3 protein is CASSLNRGGMNTEAFF. The CDR3 DNA is TGTGCCAGCTCGCTTAACAGGGGTGGAATGAACACTGAAGCTTTCTTT.

This clonotype was seen ten or more times. The chain uses TRBV27 and TRBJ2-7; D not resolved. Deletions cut 0 bases from V and 4 bases from J, with 10 bases between. The CDR3 consists of 14 residues. Per germline, CDR1 MNHEY and CDR2 SMNVEV (reference sequence). This CDR3 reads CASSLSGNGYEQYF. The CDR3 nucleotides read TGTGCCAGCAGTTTATCAGGTAATGGGTACGAGCAGTACTTC.

This chain's CDR3 is CASSLDLVNTEAFF. The CDR3 DNA is TGTGCCAGCAGCTTAGATCTGGTGAACACTGAAGCTTTCTTT. The chain combines TRBV11-2 with TRBJ1-1; D is undetermined. Germline CDR1 and CDR2: SGHAT and FQNNGV. The CDR3 runs to 14 residues. The germline V and J ends were trimmed by 0 bases and 0 bases, with 5 bases remaining between them.

This clonotype showed up just a few times. This sequence joins TRBV20-1 and TRBJ1-1; 7 bases are a match to TRBD1. With V trimmed by 4 bases and J by 0 bases, 8 bases remained unmatched. Per the germline V gene, CDR1 is DFQATT and CDR2 is SNEGSKA (reference sequence). The length of the CDR3 is 15 residues. In nucleotides, the CDR3 is TGCAGTGCTATTACGGACAGGAGCGTGAACACTGAAGCTTTCTTT. It specifies CSAITDRSVNTEAFF.

A word on this clonotype: Possible read error: a much larger clone is one base away. The rearrangement links TRBV19 to TRBJ1-1; the D gene is possibly TRBD1 (6 bases). The length of the CDR3 is 13 residues. Germline-derived CDR1 and CDR2 are LNHDA and SQIVND (reference sequence). Trimming took 5 bases from V and 4 from J, leaving 11 bases between them. The DNA for the CDR3 is TGTGCCAGTAGTCCGACAGGAGGCACTGAAGCTTTCTTT. This sequence encodes CASSPTGGTEAFF.

This clonotype was counted ten times or more. CDR3 coding DNA: TGTGCCAGCAGGAGTAGCGGCACAGATACGCAGTATTTT. Encoded protein: CASRSSGTDTQYF. The J gene is TRBJ2-3, the V gene TRBV6-1, with D possibly being TRBD2 (5 bases). From germline, CDR1 is MNHNS and CDR2 SASEGT. Trimming removed 6 bases from V and 1 base from J, with 8 bases in between. CDR3 length: 13 residues.

In regard to this clonotype: A much larger clone differs by one base, so this may be a read error. The CDR3 here is CASNYRPVYEQFF. CDR3 DNA sequence: TGTGCCAGCAACTACCGACCGGTCTACGAGCAGTTCTTC. V usage is TRBV5-6 and J usage is TRBJ2-1; no definite D call. Germline assignment: CDR1 SGHDT and CDR2 YYEEEE. V was shortened by 6 bases and J by 10 bases, with 17 bases between the two germline ends. The CDR3 covers 13 residues.

The chain recombines TRBV6-2 or TRBV6-3 with TRBJ2-7; D unresolved. Germline loops: CDR1 MNHEY, CDR2 SVGEGT. Trimming stripped 6 bases from V and 3 bases from J, with 21 bases between. The CDR3 sequence is 16 residues long. The CDR3 protein is CASRKQLQRQFYEQYF. The CDR3 DNA reads TGTGCCAGCAGAAAACAATTACAGAGGCAGTTCTACGAGCAGTACTTC.

The chain combines TRBV5-1 with TRBJ1-1; the D gene is possibly TRBD1 (5 bases). V shed 0 bases and J shed 5 bases, with 17 bases lying between them. This CDR3 is 16 amino acids long. Germline assignment: CDR1 SGHRS and CDR2 YFSETQ. CDR3 amino acids: CASSLGGARMLTEAFF. The CDR3 bases are TGCGCCAGCAGCTTGGGAGGGGCGCGAATGTTGACTGAAGCTTTCTTT.

Turning to this clonotype: The junction differs from germline at one of its ends, possibly a read error. The V call is TRBV13, the J call TRBJ2-5, with 10 bases aligning to TRBD1. This CDR3 spans 15 amino acids. Germline V CDR1 and CDR2: PRHDT, FYEKMQ (reference sequence). The CDR3 bases are TGCGCCAGCAGTTTGGGACAGGGGCCCCAAGAGACCCAGTACTTC. Translating gives CASSLGQGPQETQYF.

This clonotype was seen many times. The V and J genes are TRBV6-5 and TRBJ1-2; D remains unclear. Germline values: CDR1 MNHEY, CDR2 SVGAGI. V was cut by 4 bases and J by 13 bases, with 13 bases left in between. CDR3 size: 11 residues. The CDR3: CASSSPPVVTF. The CDR3 region has the DNA TGTGCCAGCAGTTCTCCCCCAGTTGTCACCTTC.

CDR3: CASSLREGSEAFF. CDR3 sequence (DNA): TGTGCCAGCAGCTTGAGGGAGGGCTCTGAAGCTTTCTTT. The chain is built from TRBV5-6 and TRBJ1-1; D not resolved. Germline V gives CDR1 SGHDT, CDR2 YYEEEE. This CDR3 region has 13 residues. With 1 base removed from V and 6 bases from J, the gap between germline ends came to 10 bases.

This chain links TRBV12-3 or TRBV12-4 with TRBJ1-1; the match to TRBD1 covers 10 bases. The V segment lost 3 bases and the J segment 4 bases; nucleotides outside the gene matches: 8. This CDR3 is 16 amino acids long. The DNA for the CDR3 is TGTGCCAGCAGTTTTAACCCGGGACAGGGGACCACTGAAGCTTTCTTT. Translated, it gives CASSFNPGQGTTEAFF.

This clonotype was detected ten times or more. J is TRBJ2-7 and V is TRBV27; TRBD2 matches 14 bases. The CDR3 is 16 amino acids. The germline V gene encodes CDR1 MNHEY and CDR2 SMNVEV (reference sequence). V lost 6 bases and J lost 3; bases outside the gene matches: 7. The CDR3: CASRMTSGGALYEQYF. CDR3 in DNA: TGTGCCAGCAGAATGACTAGCGGGGGGGCTCTCTACGAGCAGTACTTC.

By share, this clonotype counts as medium-sized. This chain joins TRBV19 and TRBJ1-6, with 7 nucleotides matching TRBD1. J lost 9 bases, V lost 7 bases, and 9 bases had no gene match. The CDR3 contains 14 residues. CDR1 LNHDA and CDR2 SQIVND come from the germline V gene (reference sequence). This CDR3 is CASTQGQEGSPLHF. DNA of the CDR3: TGTGCCAGTACCCAAGGACAGGAAGGTTCACCCCTCCACTTT.

This clonotype is deemed medium-sized. The chain joins TRBV6-4 to TRBJ2-3; TRBD2 might be the D (6 bases). Trimming shortened V by 5 bases and J by 0 bases, and 9 bases separated the two germline ends. CDR3 size: 14 residues. CDR1 and CDR2 (germline): MRHNA, SNTAGT. CDR3 nucleotides: TGTGCCAGCAGTCTAGCGCCTAGCACAGATACGCAGTATTTT. This codes for CASSLAPSTDTQYF.

On this clonotype: This clone may be a read error of a much larger clone one base away. J is TRBJ2-5 and V is TRBV6-1; TRBD1 matches 10 bases. Germline CDR1 MNHNS, CDR2 SASEGT. The trim removed 5 bases at V and 9 bases at J, leaving 12 bases unmatched. This CDR3 has 15 amino acids. The CDR3 here is CASSWGQGLTESQYF. The CDR3 DNA reads as TGTGCCAGCAGTTGGGGACAGGGGTTAACGGAGTCCCAGTACTTC.

V is TRBV20-1 and J is TRBJ1-2, with a weak D call TRBD1 (6 bases). V was trimmed by 3 bases and J by 7 bases, leaving 21 bases between them. The CDR3 sequence is 15 residues long. Germline assignment: CDR1 DFQATT and CDR2 SNEGSKA (reference sequence). The CDR3 region is CSASNTEQGIVGYTF. CDR3 sequence (DNA): TGCAGTGCTAGTAATACAGAACAGGGCATAGTTGGCTACACCTTC.